A selection of T cell receptor beta chains follows, all from one sample in a study of long-term antiretroviral therapy in people with HIV. TCRdb keeps only in-frame clones here, not all; method: immunoSEQ multiplex PCR. The sample lists roughly 20,000 clones; around nine tenths were seen once. The sample consisted of unsorted PBMCs, taken approximately 4.5 years before starting antiretroviral therapy. These TCRs come from a woman aged 25-40 years with HIV. Each CDR3 is given with its conserved first and last residue. D genes are given only for firm matches. Clone size, where shown, is once, few, many, or a class for clones that have expanded.

size | D | J | V | DNA | CDR3
- | - | TRBJ1-1 | TRBV7-8 | TGTGCCAGCAGCTTAGTGCTGGGTGAAGCTTTCTTT | CASSLVLGEAFF
once | - | TRBJ2-3 | TRBV18 | TGTGCCAGCTCACCAGGCAGGGGAGGGACAGATACGCAGTATTTT | CASSPGRGGTDTQYF
- | - | TRBJ1-6 | TRBV6-5 | TGTGCCAGCAGTTACTCGAGGGAAACACCCCTCCACTTT | CASSYSRETPLHF
- | - | TRBJ2-5 | TRBV9 | TGTGCCAGCAGCGTAACCCCCCAAGAGACCCAGTACTTC | CASSVTPQETQYF
- | - | TRBJ2-5 | TRBV5-1 | TGCGCCAGCAGGGCCCAGGGGATCCTTGCGTCCCAGTACTTC | CASRAQGILASQYF
- | - | TRBJ2-5 | TRBV5-8 | TGTGCCAGCAGCTTGGCCGTAGGCCTTGGGACCCAGTACTTC | CASSLAVGLGTQYF
- | - | TRBJ1-2 | TRBV11-2 | TGTGCCAGCAGCTTAGAGAGATCTAACTATGGCTACACCTTC | CASSLERSNYGYTF
- | - | TRBJ2-7 | TRBV5-1 | TGCGCCAGCGGACTCGGAAGTACCTACGAGCAGTACTTC | CASGLGSTYEQYF
- | - | TRBJ2-2 | TRBV5-6 | TGTGCCAGCAGCTTGGACCGGGGGTACACCGGGGAGCTGTTTTTT | CASSLDRGYTGELFF
- | - | TRBJ2-7 | TRBV2 | TGTGCCAGCAGTGGTGTAGGGACCTACGAGCAGTACTTC | CASSGVGTYEQYF
- | - | TRBJ1-1 | TRBV10-3 | TGTGCCATCAGTGACGGAGGGGACGGGGCTTTCTTT | CAISDGGDGAFF
- | TRBD1 | TRBJ1-2 | TRBV29-1 | TGCAGCGCCGGGACAGGGAACTATGGCTACACCTTC | CSAGTGNYGYTF
- | - | TRBJ1-1 | TRBV13 | TGTGCCAGCAGCTTACTCCGGAATACGAACACTGAAGCTTTCTTT | CASSLLRNTNTEAFF
- | - | TRBJ1-4 | TRBV5-1 | TGCGCCAGCAGCTTGGCCGGCCCTTATAATGAAAAACTGTTTTTT | CASSLAGPYNEKLFF
- | TRBD1 | TRBJ1-6 | TRBV5-1 | TGCGCCAGCAGCTTGACAACGACAGGGGTCAATTCACCCCTCCACTTT | CASSLTTTGVNSPLHF
- | - | TRBJ1-1 | TRBV19 | TGTGCCGGCAACACAAACACTGAAGCTTTCTTT | CAGNTNTEAFF
- | - | TRBJ1-1 | TRBV4-3 | TGCGCCAGCAGCCAAGATGGCGGGGGTAGGACTGAAGCTTTCTTT | CASSQDGGGRTEAFF
few | - | TRBJ2-7 | TRBV15 | TGTGCCACCAGCAGTCTCGACCGAAAACCCTACGAGCAGTACTTC | CATSSLDRKPYEQYF
- | - | TRBJ2-5 | TRBV5-1 | TGCGCCAGCAGCTTGGGACTATCCCAAGAGACCCAGTACTTC | CASSLGLSQETQYF
- | - | TRBJ2-7 | TRBV2 | TGTGCCAGCAGTGAAGCGAATACGCAGTACTTC | CASSEANTQYF
- | - | TRBJ1-2 | TRBV28 | TGTGCCAGCAGTTTAAGAGACACTGGCTACACCTTC | CASSLRDTGYTF
- | - | TRBJ1-1 | TRBV9 | TGTGCCAGCAGCGTAGTACCGAACACTGAAGCTTTCTTT | CASSVVPNTEAFF